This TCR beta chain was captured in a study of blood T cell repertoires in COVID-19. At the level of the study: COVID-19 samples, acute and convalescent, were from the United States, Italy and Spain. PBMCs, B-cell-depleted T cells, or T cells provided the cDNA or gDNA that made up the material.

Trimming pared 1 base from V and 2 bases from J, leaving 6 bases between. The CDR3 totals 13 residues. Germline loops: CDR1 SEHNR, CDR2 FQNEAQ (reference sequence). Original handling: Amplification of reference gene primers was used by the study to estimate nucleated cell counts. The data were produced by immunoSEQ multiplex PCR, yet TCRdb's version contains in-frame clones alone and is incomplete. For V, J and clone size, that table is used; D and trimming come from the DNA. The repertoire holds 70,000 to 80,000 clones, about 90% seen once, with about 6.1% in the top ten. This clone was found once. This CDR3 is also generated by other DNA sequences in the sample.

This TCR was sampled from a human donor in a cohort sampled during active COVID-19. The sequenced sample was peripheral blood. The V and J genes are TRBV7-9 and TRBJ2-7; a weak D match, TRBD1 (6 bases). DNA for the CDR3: TGTGCCAGCAGCTTAGGGGGGCCCTACGAGCAGTACTTC. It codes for CASSLGGPYEQYF.